This is a list of T cell receptor beta chains from one sample in a study of T cell repertoires in cytomegalovirus infection. TCRdb analysed the reads with MiXCR anew, one entry per CDR3 protein. Of some 180,000 distinct CDR3 sequences detected, roughly a fifth appear once; the ten largest clones hold roughly 2.9%. The sequenced sample consisted of PBMCs. The receptors shown here come from a human donor in good health (CMV status not recorded). Some clones in this sample may be carry-over from other donors' samples. CDR3s include the opening cysteine and the closing phenylalanine or tryptophan. Each record gives: V gene, J gene, CDR3 protein.

TRBV28	TRBJ2-5	CASTPTGEETQYF
TRBV7-8	TRBJ1-5	CASSLASRVNSNQPQHF
TRBV15	TRBJ2-7	CATSRAGSAYEQYF
TRBV12-3/TRBV12-4	TRBJ2-6	CASSLEVSGANVLTF
TRBV7-6	TRBJ1-1	CASSSTNTEAFF
TRBV29-1	TRBJ2-1	CSVGDRGSYNEQFF
TRBV20-1	TRBJ2-5	CSAYIDDRGGETQYF
TRBV12-3/TRBV12-4	TRBJ2-1	CASSLGPTINEQFF
TRBV19	TRBJ2-7	CASSTSEGLAGISYEQYF
TRBV4-3	TRBJ2-7	CASSHSGTGETYEQYF
TRBV7-2	TRBJ2-7	CASSLAGQGNYEQYF
TRBV6-2/TRBV6-3	TRBJ2-6	CASRNPGGGANVLTF
TRBV5-1	TRBJ1-2	CASSPDSTYGYTF
TRBV18	TRBJ2-1	CASSRGDSSVF
TRBV2	TRBJ2-3	CATRGQGPRDTQYF
TRBV6-5	TRBJ2-1	CASSYSRALYNEQFF
TRBV19	TRBJ1-6	CASSIFSGSPLHF
TRBV12-3/TRBV12-4	TRBJ2-3	CASSATGGFATQYF
TRBV11-2	TRBJ1-6	CASSRTATSGGSPLHF
TRBV7-3	TRBJ2-4	CASSPGVGSIQYF
TRBV15	TRBJ2-7	CATSLQGRTYEQYF
TRBV5-1	TRBJ2-2	CASKVTGGQNTGELFF
TRBV5-1	TRBJ1-1	CASSDTDRLNTEAFF
TRBV7-9	TRBJ2-1	CASSTSGGSYNEQFF
TRBV28	TRBJ2-1	CASSYPQGRDEQFF
TRBV11-3	TRBJ2-1	CASSPREPGGNEQFF
TRBV6-4	TRBJ2-3	CASRKGDSSTDTQYF
TRBV20-1	TRBJ1-1	CSAANIEAFF
TRBV5-1	TRBJ1-1	CASRRLGTANTEAFF
TRBV28	TRBJ2-5	CASSPGTQGVRETQYF
TRBV6-2/TRBV6-3	TRBJ1-5	CASSYPEVVGNQPQHF
TRBV7-2	TRBJ1-1	CASSRDRAVTEAFF
TRBV12-3/TRBV12-4	TRBJ1-1	CASSLTGTKNTEAFF
TRBV5-1	TRBJ2-7	CASSIEGPIYEQYF